These 24 T cell receptor beta chains share one sample of origin, sequenced in a study of PD-1 blockade in classical Hodgkin lymphoma. This sample's time point: cycle 4 day 1 (C4D1), after 6 weeks of nivolumab. In every patient, relapse followed autologous stem cell transplantation, while exposure to brentuximab vedotin differed. Clones were read by immunoSEQ multiplex PCR, and TCRdb kept only the in-frame ones, dropping some. The table records tens of thousands of clones, around 80% of them present only once. The sequencing here drew on peripheral blood mononuclear cells (PBMCs), taken before the fourth cycle of nivolumab. These receptors came from a human donor with classical Hodgkin lymphoma.

The J gene is TRBJ2-5, the V gene TRBV2; D gene unclear. In germline, CDR1 is SNHLY, CDR2 FYNNEI. The CDR3 sequence is 11 residues long. The V and J ends lost 2 bases and 8 bases respectively, with 6 bases between them. The CDR3 here is CASSEQSTQYF. The CDR3 DNA reads as TGTGCCAGCAGTGAACAGTCCACCCAGTACTTC.

This chain joins TRBV5-1 and TRBJ1-6, with 10 nucleotides matching TRBD1. The CDR3 contains 17 residues. Per the germline V gene, CDR1 is SGHRS and CDR2 is YFSETQ. J gave up 11 bases and V 4 bases, and 15 bases lay outside the gene matches. Here the CDR3 reads CASSQPAGQGFFPPLHF. CDR3 nucleotides: TGCGCCAGCAGCCAACCAGCGGGACAGGGGTTTTTTCCACCCCTCCACTTT.

The rearrangement joins TRBV19 to TRBJ1-4, with 7 positions matching TRBD1. The CDR3 is made up of 13 amino acids. Unmatched junction bases numbered 5, after V lost 6 bases and J lost 7 bases. From germline, CDR1 is LNHDA and CDR2 SQIVND (reference sequence). The CDR3 is CASSPNRGEKLFF. CDR3 nucleotides: TGTGCCAGTAGCCCTAACAGGGGTGAAAAACTGTTTTTT.

The chain joins TRBV4-3 to TRBJ1-2, with a tentative D call TRBD1 (5 bases). Germline CDR1 and CDR2: LGHNA and YSLEER. Trimming pared 0 bases from V and 0 bases from J, leaving 8 bases between. There are 15 residues in the CDR3. The CDR3 spells CASSQERGANYGYTF. CDR3 bases: TGCGCCAGCAGCCAAGAAAGGGGAGCTAACTATGGCTACACCTTC.

The chain has TRBV9 and TRBJ2-1; tentatively, D is TRBD1 or TRBD2 (6 bases each). V was clipped by 4 bases and J by 7 bases, with 21 bases between them. The V gene's germline CDR1 is SGDLS and CDR2 YYNGEE. The CDR3 extends over 16 amino acids. The chain's CDR3 is CASSPGGGQRVNEQFF. In DNA form, the CDR3 reads TGTGCCAGCAGCCCCGGAGGGGGGCAGAGGGTTAATGAGCAGTTCTTC.

The chain is built from TRBV20-1 and TRBJ1-2; D ambiguous. The CDR3 loop spans 11 amino acids. Looked up from germline, CDR1 is DFQATT and CDR2 is SNEGSKA (reference sequence). The V end was cut by 3 bases, the J end by 2 bases, with 4 bases between. Here the CDR3 reads CSASGNYGYTF. The CDR3 nucleotides are TGCAGTGCTAGCGGGAACTATGGCTACACCTTC.

The chain recombines TRBV30 with TRBJ2-5; D unclear. CDR3 length equals 13 residues. V gave up 2 bases and J gave up 5 bases, with 12 bases separating them. The V gene's germline CDR1 is GTSNPN and CDR2 SVGIG (reference sequence). CDR3 region: CAWSYGGKETQYF. In DNA, the CDR3 is TGTGCCTGGAGTTATGGTGGGAAGGAGACCCAGTACTTC. Filled out from reference TRBV30 and TRBJ2-5, the complete variable domain reads SQTIHQWPATLVQPVGSPLSLECTVEGTSNPNLYWYRQAAGRGLQLLFYSVGIGQISSEVPQNLSASRPQDRQFILSSKKLLLSDSGFYLCAWSYGGKETQYFGPGTRLLVL.

This clone was seen just once. V gene TRBV7-3 combines with J gene TRBJ2-6; D is possibly TRBD1 or TRBD2 (5 bases each). The germline gives CDR1 SGHTA, CDR2 FQGTGA. Trimming left V 4 bases short and J 0 bases short, with 19 bases between. The CDR3 length is 19 residues. CDR3 region: CASSSPGPGTFSGANVLTF. DNA for the CDR3: TGTGCCAGCAGCTCGCCGGGACCAGGAACTTTCTCTGGGGCCAACGTCCTGACTTTC.

J is TRBJ2-1 and V is TRBV4-1; D might be TRBD2 (6 bases). This CDR3 spans 16 amino acids. Germline CDR1 MGHRA, CDR2 YSYEKL. Trimming cost V 0 bases and J 4 bases, with 13 bases left between them. CDR3 amino acids: CASSQEVAEIYNEQFF. CDR3 nucleotide sequence: TGCGCCAGCAGCCAAGAGGTAGCGGAGATTTACAATGAGCAGTTCTTC.

This clone is labeled medium-sized. The chain uses TRBV19 and TRBJ1-6, with D perhaps matching TRBD1 (5 bases). Trimming removed 6 bases from V and 10 bases from J, with 10 bases in between. The CDR3 sequence is 12 residues long. Germline V gene lookup returns CDR1 LNHDA and CDR2 SQIVND (reference sequence). The CDR3 loop reads CASRGQGSPLHF. The CDR3 DNA is TGTGCCAGTAGGGGGCAAGGCTCACCCCTCCACTTT.

J is TRBJ2-7 and V is TRBV19; TRBD1 matches 9 bases. The J segment lost 7 bases and the V segment lost 8 bases, leaving 12 bases of the junction unmatched. Germline V lookup: CDR1 LNHDA, CDR2 SQIVND (reference sequence). This CDR3 is built from 14 residues. The CDR3 sequence is CASALRDRAGEQYF. The CDR3, as DNA: TGTGCCAGTGCCCTCCGGGACAGGGCTGGGGAGCAGTACTTC.

V and J are TRBV7-2 and TRBJ2-1; perhaps TRBD2 as D (5 bases). With 5 bases removed from V and 1 base from J, the gap between germline ends came to 12 bases. The CDR3 sequence is 15 residues long. Germline lookup yields CDR1 SGHTA and CDR2 FQGNSA. CDR3 DNA sequence: TGTGCCAGCAGCCGGACTTGGCAATCCTACAATGAGCAGTTCTTC. Translation: CASSRTWQSYNEQFF.

The CDR3 bases are TGCGCCAGCAGTGAGGGACAGGGGACTAAAGCTTTCTTT. This codes for CASSEGQGTKAFF. This chain links TRBV10-2 with TRBJ1-1, with 9 bases matching TRBD1. The trim removed 2 bases at V and 9 bases at J, leaving 4 bases unmatched. The CDR3 contains 13 residues. The germline gives CDR1 WSHSY, CDR2 SAAADI.

The chain is built from TRBV12-5 and TRBJ1-1, with D possibly matching TRBD1 (6 bases). V shed 0 bases and J shed 0 bases, with 8 bases lying between them. The germline gives CDR1 LGHNT, CDR2 FRNRAP. The CDR3 consists of 15 residues. DNA for the CDR3: TGTGCTAGTGGTTTGGTACAGGGTTTGAACACTGAAGCTTTCTTT. Protein sequence: CASGLVQGLNTEAFF.

The J gene is TRBJ2-1, the V gene TRBV7-2; the D gene could be TRBD1 or TRBD2 (5 bases each). The CDR3 has 15 amino acids. Germline CDR1 reads SGHTA; CDR2 reads FQGNSA. V shed 7 bases and J shed 0 bases, with 13 bases lying between them. The CDR3 DNA follows: TGTGCCAGCACCCTTTGGGGGAGCTCCTACAATGAGCAGTTCTTC. Translation gives CASTLWGSSYNEQFF.

The chain is built from TRBV28 and TRBJ1-4; D unresolved. Germline CDR1 reads MDHEN; CDR2 reads SYDVKM. Trimming removed 4 bases from V and 8 bases from J, with 11 bases in between. The CDR3 length is 13 residues. The CDR3 sequence: CASSSHLVEKLFF. The CDR3 DNA sequence: TGTGCCAGCAGTTCTCATCTAGTGGAAAAACTGTTTTTT.

The CDR3 sequence: CASSLLGSGDWETQYF. In DNA, the CDR3 is TGTGCCAGCAGTTTATTAGGTAGCGGGGACTGGGAGACCCAGTACTTC. V gene TRBV28 combines with J gene TRBJ2-5; 8 nucleotides align to TRBD2. Germline values: CDR1 MDHEN, CDR2 SYDVKM. This CDR3 contains 16 residues. The ends lost 1 base at V and 5 bases at J; junction bases unmatched: 9.

The chain uses TRBV6-5 and TRBJ1-2; no clear D. This CDR3 is built from 16 residues. The V end was cut by 0 bases, the J end by 2 bases, with 13 bases between. Germline values: CDR1 MNHEY, CDR2 SVGAGI. The CDR3 region has the DNA TGTGCCAGCAGTTACTCGAGGCAGCTACTAAACTATGGCTACACCTTC. Its protein product is CASSYSRQLLNYGYTF.

J is TRBJ2-5 and V is TRBV11-3; D perhaps matches TRBD2 (7 bases). The V gene lost 4 bases and the J gene lost 4 bases, with 13 bases spanning the gap. Germline V gives CDR1 SGHNT, CDR2 YENEEA. This CDR3 spans 14 amino acids. The CDR3 protein is CASSWGGLGETQYF. The CDR3 DNA is TGTGCCAGCAGCTGGGGGGGCCTAGGAGAGACCCAGTACTTC.

This clone occurred a few times. This chain connects TRBV6-1 to TRBJ1-3; unclear D gene. Germline values: CDR1 MNHNS, CDR2 SASEGT. The V gene lost 1 base and the J gene lost 7 bases, with 5 bases spanning the gap. The CDR3 contains 12 residues. CDR3 in amino acids: CASSEVSNTIYF. CDR3 nucleotides: TGTGCCAGCAGTGAAGTCAGTAACACCATATATTTT.

V is TRBV19 and J is TRBJ1-1; the D gene is possibly TRBD1 (5 bases). Germline CDR1 LNHDA, CDR2 SQIVND (reference sequence). This CDR3 is built from 14 residues. Trimming pared 0 bases from V and 9 bases from J, leaving 14 bases between. The CDR3 bases are TGTGCCAGTAGTATAGATCACCAGGGCGATCAAGCTTTCTTT. Its protein product is CASSIDHQGDQAFF.

This chain connects TRBV10-3 to TRBJ1-1; maybe TRBD1 (5 bases). The germline V gene has CDR1 ENHRY and CDR2 SYGVKD. The CDR3 is 15 residues long. Trimming took 1 base from V and 0 from J, leaving 9 bases between them. CDR3 DNA: TGTGCCATCAGTGAGTTTGAGACAGTGAACACTGAAGCTTTCTTT. Amino acid sequence: CAISEFETVNTEAFF.

This rearrangement joins TRBV7-3 to TRBJ1-1; D gene unclear. The ends were cut back, 4 bases at V and 5 bases at J, with 11 bases in the middle. The CDR3 consists of 13 residues. The germline V gene encodes CDR1 SGHTA and CDR2 FQGTGA. CDR3 loop: CASSWSEGTEAFF. CDR3 nucleotide sequence: TGTGCCAGCAGCTGGTCGGAAGGAACTGAAGCTTTCTTT.

V usage is TRBV9 and J usage is TRBJ2-3, with 9 bases lining up with TRBD2. CDR1 is SGDLS, CDR2 YYNGEE, per germline. The ends lost 3 bases at V and 0 bases at J; junction bases unmatched: 5. The CDR3 extends over 16 amino acids. The CDR3, as DNA: TGTGCCAGCAGCGCCGGAGCGGGGGGAAGCACAGATACGCAGTATTTT. It translates to CASSAGAGGSTDTQYF.